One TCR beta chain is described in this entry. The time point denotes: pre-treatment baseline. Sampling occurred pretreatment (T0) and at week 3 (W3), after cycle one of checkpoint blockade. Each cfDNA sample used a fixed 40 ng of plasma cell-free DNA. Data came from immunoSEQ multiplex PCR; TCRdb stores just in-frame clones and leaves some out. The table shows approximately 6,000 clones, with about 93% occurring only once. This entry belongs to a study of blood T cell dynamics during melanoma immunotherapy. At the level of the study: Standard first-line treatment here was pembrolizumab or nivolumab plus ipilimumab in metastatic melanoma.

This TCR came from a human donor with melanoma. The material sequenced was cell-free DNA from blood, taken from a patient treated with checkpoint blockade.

CDR3 coding DNA: TGTGCCAGCAGCCAGGAACTCCCAGGGGGCGTGACAGATACGCAGTATTTT. Translating it yields CASSQELPGGVTDTQYF. The genes are TRBV2 and TRBJ2-3, with 8 bases lining up with TRBD1. V shed 6 bases and J 3 bases; nucleotides not matched to a gene: 14. The CDR3 is made up of 17 amino acids. Germline CDR1 SNHLY, CDR2 FYNNEI.